The 25 T cell receptor beta chains listed next were all sequenced from one sample in a study of T-cell memory formation after mild COVID-19. TCRdb analysed the 5' RACE reads with MiXCR anew, one entry per CDR3 protein. The sample carries fewer than 95,000 distinct CDR3 sequences, about 14% recorded once. Sequencing was performed on PBMCs or a T cell subset sorted from them (not recorded which). These receptors all stem from a man aged 18 to 29 who had mild COVID-19 (a few samples of this study predate the infection). Cell type and time point are not known.

This clonotype was observed a few times. The DNA is omitted, as the CDR3 cannot be located on it reliably, and the CDR3 follows TCRdb's listing. The V and J genes are TRBV6-5 and TRBJ2-3; the DNA was not used to check the table's D call, TRBD2. Germline CDR1 and CDR2: MNHEY and SVGAGI. The CDR3 extends over 16 residues, inclusive of both ends. The CDR3 region is CASSSSTSGSTDTQYF.

The CDR3 sequence is CASSPGYGETQYF. CDR3 bases: TGTGCCAGCAGCCCAGGCTACGGGGAGACCCAGTACTTC. This chain uses TRBV11-3 with TRBJ2-5, with D uncertain. V was cut by 5 bases and J by 5 bases, with 12 bases left in between. This CDR3 is 13 amino acids long. Looked up from germline, CDR1 is SGHNT and CDR2 is YENEEA.

The V gene is TRBV4-1, the J gene TRBJ2-7; 8 bases are a match to TRBD1. Germline V gene lookup returns CDR1 MGHRA and CDR2 YSYEKL. This CDR3 region has 14 residues. With V trimmed by 6 bases and J by 3 bases, 7 bases remained unmatched. CDR3 nucleotides: TGCGCCAGCAGATTCGACAGGGGAAACTACGAGCAGTACTTC. It specifies CASRFDRGNYEQYF.

The genes are TRBV23-1 and TRBJ2-1; D is ambiguous. TRBV23-1 is treated as an ORF (open reading frame) with a function not yet certain. This CDR3 is 15 amino acids long. Deletions cut 7 bases from V and 5 bases from J, with 18 bases between. CDR3 region: CASTYRGSRDNEQFF. Here the CDR3 DNA reads TGCGCCAGCACGTATCGTGGTTCTCGAGACAATGAGCAGTTCTTC.

This clonotype was seen only a few times. The chain uses TRBV28 and TRBJ1-1; a possible D gene is TRBD1 (5 bases). The V end lost 7 bases, the J end lost 11 bases, and 20 bases lay between the germline ends. The germline CDR1 and CDR2 sequences are MDHEN and SYDVKM. The CDR3 has 13 amino acids. CDR3 sequence: CASNLARGVGAFF. CDR3 coding DNA: TGTGCCAGCAACCTGGCCCGGGGGGTCGGGGCTTTCTTT.

This rearrangement joins TRBV19 to TRBJ2-1; weak D call: TRBD1 (6 bases). The CDR3 runs to 13 residues. Germline V gives CDR1 LNHDA, CDR2 SQIVND (reference sequence). V lost 5 bases and J 6 bases, leaving 11 bases between the germline ends. The chain's CDR3 is CASSVTGSNEQFF. The CDR3 DNA follows: TGTGCCAGTAGTGTGACAGGAAGCAATGAGCAGTTCTTC.

In this sample, this clonotype turned up a few times. The chain uses TRBV7-2 and TRBJ2-5; D might be TRBD1 (6 bases). V dropped 0 bases and J dropped 3 bases, with 14 bases sitting between them. Germline CDR1 reads SGHTA; CDR2 reads FQGNSA. CDR3 size: 16 residues. The CDR3 sequence: CASSLALSGEKETQYF. CDR3 in DNA: TGTGCCAGCAGCTTAGCGTTGTCAGGGGAAAAAGAGACCCAGTACTTC.

The table lists this clonotype with a few counts. V is TRBV4-3 and J is TRBJ2-7; the match to TRBD1 covers 8 bases. The germline V gene encodes CDR1 LGHNA and CDR2 YSLEER. Trimming at V came to 0 bases and at J to 3 bases, leaving 4 bases not matched to a gene. The CDR3 spans 15 residues. CDR3 amino acids: CASSQEGTGRYEQYF. The CDR3 nucleotides are TGCGCCAGCAGCCAAGAGGGGACAGGTCGCTACGAGCAGTACTTC.

This clonotype was recorded a few times. This rearrangement joins TRBV4-1 to TRBJ1-1, with D tentatively TRBD1 (6 bases). CDR3 length: 14 residues. V gave up 4 bases and J gave up 5 bases, with 14 bases separating them. Germline-derived CDR1 and CDR2 are MGHRA and YSYEKL. The CDR3 is CASSPEGVWTEAFF. CDR3 sequence (DNA): TGCGCCAGCAGCCCCGAGGGGGTGTGGACTGAAGCTTTCTTT.

The chain uses TRBV20-1 and TRBJ2-5, with TRBD2 matching over 13 bases. J gave up 5 bases and V 3 bases, and 12 bases lay outside the gene matches. Germline-derived CDR1 and CDR2 are DFQATT and SNEGSKA (reference sequence). This CDR3 is 17 amino acids long. CDR3 in amino acids: CSARDPGLAGYVETQYF. For the CDR3, the DNA is TGCAGTGCTAGGGACCCGGGACTAGCGGGGTATGTGGAGACCCAGTACTTC.

This clonotype was seen a few times. The chain uses TRBV4-1 and TRBJ2-1; possibly TRBD2 for D (5 bases). Deletions cut 3 bases from V and 3 bases from J, with 12 bases between. The germline V gene encodes CDR1 MGHRA and CDR2 YSYEKL. CDR3 length equals 15 residues. The CDR3 coding sequence is TGCGCCAGCAGCCAGGTCCACGGAGGCTACAATGAGCAGTTCTTC. Protein: CASSQVHGGYNEQFF.

This clonotype occurred once. The genes are TRBV11-2 and TRBJ1-1, with TRBD1 as a possible D gene (5 bases). V was clipped by 6 bases and J by 4 bases, with 24 bases between them. The CDR3 consists of 17 residues. Germline V gene data show CDR1 as SGHAT and CDR2 as FQNNGV. CDR3 bases: TGTGCCAGCAGACCAGTGACCGACAGAGGAGGAACCACTGAAGCTTTCTTT. Protein sequence: CASRPVTDRGGTTEAFF.

This CDR3 is CASSFLGGSNQPQHF. DNA of the CDR3: TGCGCCAGCAGTTTTCTGGGGGGTAGCAATCAGCCCCAGCATTTT. V is TRBV5-1 and J is TRBJ1-5, with a weak D call TRBD1 (5 bases). Germline V CDR1 and CDR2: SGHRS, YFSETQ. Trimming cost V 5 bases and J 0 bases, with 12 bases left between them. This CDR3 region has 15 residues. Drawing the rest from reference TRBV5-1 and TRBJ1-5, the complete variable domain is KAGVTQTPRYLIKTRGQQVTLSCSPISGHRSVSWYQQTPGQGLQFLFEYFSETQRNKGNFPGRFSGRQFSNSRSEMNVSTLELGDSALYLCASSFLGGSNQPQHFGDGTRLSIL.

The chain employs TRBV9 and TRBJ1-2, with 10 bases aligning to TRBD1. CDR3 length: 16 residues. With 4 bases clipped from V and 5 bases from J, the junction kept 11 bases outside the gene matches. Germline V lookup: CDR1 SGDLS, CDR2 YYNGEE. The CDR3 is CASSLRDRGPIYGYTF. In DNA form, the CDR3 reads TGTGCCAGCAGCCTCCGGGACAGGGGACCTATTTATGGCTACACCTTC. Using reference TRBV9 and TRBJ1-2 for the parts outside the CDR3, the full variable domain is DSGVTQTPKHLITATGQRVTLRCSPRSGDLSVYWYQQSLDQGLQFLIQYYNGEERAKGNILERFSAQQFPDLHSELNLSSLELGDSALYFCASSLRDRGPIYGYTFGSGTRLTVV.

The CDR3 spells CASSEGPGTPYEQYV. The CDR3 DNA reads TGCGCCAGCAGCGAAGGGCCAGGGACCCCCTACGAGCAGTACGTC. The rearrangement joins TRBV4-1 to TRBJ2-7; D possibly uses TRBD1 or TRBD2 (5 bases each). Trimming took 5 bases from V and 2 from J, leaving 16 bases between them. Per the germline V gene, CDR1 is MGHRA and CDR2 is YSYEKL. The CDR3 runs to 15 residues.

The chain couples TRBV7-2 to TRBJ1-1; tentatively, D is TRBD1 (5 bases). Trimming pared 6 bases from V and 4 bases from J, leaving 9 bases between. Germline values: CDR1 SGHTA, CDR2 FQGNSA. The CDR3 extends over 12 amino acids. The DNA for the CDR3 is TGTGCCAGCAGTTGGGGCTCCACTGAAGCTTTCTTT. It translates to CASSWGSTEAFF.

This clonotype was seen only a few times. The CDR3 bases are TGTGCCAGCAGTTTCACCGGGGGTCATGGCTACACCTTC. It yields the protein CASSFTGGHGYTF. This chain uses TRBV27 with TRBJ1-2; D is perhaps TRBD1 (5 bases). This CDR3 spans 13 amino acids. Germline V lookup: CDR1 MNHEY, CDR2 SMNVEV (reference sequence). V shed 3 bases and J shed 6 bases, with 11 bases lying between them.

A few counts support this clonotype. This sequence joins TRBV6-1 and TRBJ1-5; D gene ambiguous. V lost 4 bases, J lost 2 bases, and 12 bases lay in between. Germline assignment: CDR1 MNHNS and CDR2 SASEGT. The CDR3 spans 15 residues. CDR3 sequence: CASSAHIRGNQPQHF. CDR3 nucleotide sequence: TGTGCCAGCAGTGCGCACATAAGGGGCAATCAGCCCCAGCATTTT.

V is TRBV5-1 and J is TRBJ2-5, with D perhaps TRBD1 (5 bases). Germline V gene data show CDR1 as SGHRS and CDR2 as YFSETQ. The length of the CDR3 is 15 residues. V was cut by 0 bases and J by 5 bases, with 14 bases left in between. Here the CDR3 DNA reads TGCGCCAGCAGCTTGGAGGGCAGGGTTGAGGAGACCCAGTACTTC. Encoded protein: CASSLEGRVEETQYF. Complete variable domain (other parts from reference TRBV5-1 and TRBJ2-5): KAGVTQTPRYLIKTRGQQVTLSCSPISGHRSVSWYQQTPGQGLQFLFEYFSETQRNKGNFPGRFSGRQFSNSRSEMNVSTLELGDSALYLCASSLEGRVEETQYFGPGTRLLVL.

V usage is TRBV12-3 or TRBV12-4 and J usage is TRBJ2-7, with a possible D match to TRBD2 (6 bases). The V end lost 0 bases, the J end lost 6 bases, and 9 bases lay between the germline ends. The CDR3 totals 13 residues. In DNA, the CDR3 is TGTGCCAGCAGTTTAGCCCTAGCGAGCGAGCAGTACGTC. Translation: CASSLALASEQYV.

Ten or more counts support this clonotype. V and J are TRBV6-2 or TRBV6-3 and TRBJ2-5; D remains ambiguous. Germline assignment: CDR1 MNHEY and CDR2 SVGEGT. This CDR3 comprises 13 residues. V was cut by 2 bases and J by 2 bases, with 6 bases left in between. The CDR3 region is CASSYREQETQYF. As DNA, the CDR3 is TGTGCCAGCAGTTACAGGGAACAAGAGACCCAGTACTTC.

This chain links TRBV5-1 with TRBJ2-7; 7 bases agree with TRBD1. The germline V gene encodes CDR1 SGHRS and CDR2 YFSETQ. Trimming removed 0 bases from V and 5 bases from J; junction bases left unmatched: 8. The CDR3 sequence is 15 residues long. This CDR3 reads CASSLGDSLPHEQYF. CDR3 DNA: TGCGCCAGCAGCTTGGGGGACAGCCTGCCCCACGAGCAGTACTTC.

This clonotype has just a few counts. The rearrangement joins TRBV7-9 to TRBJ1-4, with D tentatively TRBD1 (5 bases). Between the trimmed V and J ends, which lost 5 bases and 8 bases, there was a span of 18 bases. This CDR3 region has 15 residues. In germline, CDR1 is SEHNR, CDR2 FQNEAQ (reference sequence). CDR3 in DNA: TGTGCCAGCAGCCCTCAGACAGACCGTAACGAAAAACTGTTTTTT. It codes for CASSPQTDRNEKLFF.

This sequence joins TRBV12-3 or TRBV12-4 and TRBJ1-2; 7 bases line up with TRBD1. V shed 4 bases, J shed 8 bases, and the junction held 10 bases outside the gene matches. The length of the CDR3 is 14 residues. Here the CDR3 reads CASSSRTGVEGYTF. The CDR3 region has the DNA TGTGCCAGCAGTTCCCGGACAGGCGTTGAGGGCTACACCTTC.

This clonotype was seen a few times. The chain uses TRBV6-2 or TRBV6-3 and TRBJ1-5; D may be TRBD1 (5 bases). The V end lost 6 bases, the J end lost 4 bases, and 13 bases lay between the germline ends. The CDR3 loop spans 14 amino acids. The V gene's germline CDR1 is MNHEY and CDR2 SVGEGT. The CDR3 coding sequence is TGTGCCAGCAGCACAACGTCAGGGAATCAGCCCCAGCATTTT. It yields the protein CASSTTSGNQPQHF.